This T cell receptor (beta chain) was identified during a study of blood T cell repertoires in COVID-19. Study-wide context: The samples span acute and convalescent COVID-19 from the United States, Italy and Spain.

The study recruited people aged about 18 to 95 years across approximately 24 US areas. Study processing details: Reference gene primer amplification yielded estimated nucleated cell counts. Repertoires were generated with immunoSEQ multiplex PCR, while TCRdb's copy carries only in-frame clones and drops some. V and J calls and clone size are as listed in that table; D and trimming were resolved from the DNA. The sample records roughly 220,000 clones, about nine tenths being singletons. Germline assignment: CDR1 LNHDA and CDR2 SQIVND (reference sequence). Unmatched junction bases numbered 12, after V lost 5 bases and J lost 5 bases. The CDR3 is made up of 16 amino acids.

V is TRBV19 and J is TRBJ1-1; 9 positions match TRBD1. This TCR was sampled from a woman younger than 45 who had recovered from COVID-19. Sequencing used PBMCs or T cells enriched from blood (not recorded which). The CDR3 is CASSGRDREGGTEAFF. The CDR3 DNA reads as TGTGCCAGTAGTGGCCGGGACAGGGAAGGGGGGACTGAAGCTTTCTTT.